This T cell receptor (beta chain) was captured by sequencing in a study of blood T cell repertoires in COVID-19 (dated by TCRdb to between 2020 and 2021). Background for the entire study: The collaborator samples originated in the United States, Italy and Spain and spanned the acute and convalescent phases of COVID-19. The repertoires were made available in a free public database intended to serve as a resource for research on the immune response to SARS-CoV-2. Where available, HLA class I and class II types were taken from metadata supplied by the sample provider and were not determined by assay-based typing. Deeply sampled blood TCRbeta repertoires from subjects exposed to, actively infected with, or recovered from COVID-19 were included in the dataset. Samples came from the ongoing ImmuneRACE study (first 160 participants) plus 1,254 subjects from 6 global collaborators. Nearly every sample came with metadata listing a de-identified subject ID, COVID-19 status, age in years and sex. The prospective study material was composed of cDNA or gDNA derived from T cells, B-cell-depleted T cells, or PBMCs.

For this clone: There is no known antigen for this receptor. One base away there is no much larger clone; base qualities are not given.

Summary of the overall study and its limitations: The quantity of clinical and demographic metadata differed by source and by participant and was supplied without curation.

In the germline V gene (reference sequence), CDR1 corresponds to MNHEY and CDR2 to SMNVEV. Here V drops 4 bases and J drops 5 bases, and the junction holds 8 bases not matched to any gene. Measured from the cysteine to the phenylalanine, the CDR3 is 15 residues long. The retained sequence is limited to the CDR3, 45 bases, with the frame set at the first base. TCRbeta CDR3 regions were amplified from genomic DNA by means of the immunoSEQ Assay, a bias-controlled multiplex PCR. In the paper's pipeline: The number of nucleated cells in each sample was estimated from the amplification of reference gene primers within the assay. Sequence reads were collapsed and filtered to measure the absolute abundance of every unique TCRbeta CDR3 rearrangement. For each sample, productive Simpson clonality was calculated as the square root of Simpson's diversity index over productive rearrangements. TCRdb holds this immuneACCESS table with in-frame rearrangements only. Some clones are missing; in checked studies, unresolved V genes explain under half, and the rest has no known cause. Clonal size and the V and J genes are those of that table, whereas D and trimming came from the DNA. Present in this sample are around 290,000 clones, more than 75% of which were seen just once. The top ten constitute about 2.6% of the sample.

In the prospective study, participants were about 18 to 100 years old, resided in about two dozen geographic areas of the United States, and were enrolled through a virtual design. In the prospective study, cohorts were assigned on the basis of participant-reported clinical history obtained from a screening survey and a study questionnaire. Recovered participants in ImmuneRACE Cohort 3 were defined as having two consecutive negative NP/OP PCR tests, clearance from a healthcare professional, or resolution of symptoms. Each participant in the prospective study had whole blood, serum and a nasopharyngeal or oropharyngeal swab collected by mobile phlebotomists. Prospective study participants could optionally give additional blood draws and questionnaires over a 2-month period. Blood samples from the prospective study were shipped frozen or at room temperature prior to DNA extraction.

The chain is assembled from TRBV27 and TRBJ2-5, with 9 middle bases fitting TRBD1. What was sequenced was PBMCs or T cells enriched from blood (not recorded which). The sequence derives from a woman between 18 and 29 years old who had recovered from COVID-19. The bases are TGTGCCAGCAGTTCCGGGACAGGGTTCGTGGAGACCCAGTACTTC. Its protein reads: CASSSGTGFVETQYF.